The 22 T cell receptor beta chains in this list originate from one sample, sequenced in a study of blood T cell repertoires in COVID-19 (dated by TCRdb to the early 2020s). The method behind the library was the immunoSEQ multiplex PCR assay. TCRdb limited this immuneACCESS table to in-frame rearrangements with V and J called. A share of clones is missing; checked studies link under half to unresolved V genes, and the rest is unexplained. The sample contains approximately 470,000 clones, approximately 83% of them found a single time. The ten largest clones represent 3.2% of the sample. Sequencing used peripheral blood. These receptors were collected from a human donor in a cohort sampled during active COVID-19.

The chain employs TRBV25-1 and TRBJ1-1; D is ambiguous. V lost 4 bases and J 3 bases, leaving 15 bases between the germline ends. The CDR3 spans 15 residues. CDR1 is MGHDK, CDR2 SYGVNS, per germline. The CDR3 DNA sequence: TGTGCCAGCAGTGGAGGGCGGTGGTCAGACACTGAAGCTTTCTTT. Amino acid sequence: CASSGGRWSDTEAFF. Filled out from reference TRBV25-1 and TRBJ1-1, the complete variable domain reads EADIYQTPRYLVIGTGKKITLECSQTMGHDKMYWYQQDPGMELHLIHYSYGVNSTEKGDLSSESTVSRIRTEHFPLTLESARPSHTSQYLCASSGGRWSDTEAFFGQGTRLTVV.

The V call is TRBV19, the J call TRBJ1-2; no clear D gene. Deletions cut 8 bases from V and 7 bases from J, with 11 bases between. Germline loops: CDR1 LNHDA, CDR2 SQIVND (reference sequence). The CDR3 covers 11 residues. The CDR3 protein is CASGPEGGYTF. In nucleotides, the CDR3 is TGTGCCAGTGGTCCAGAGGGTGGCTACACCTTC. Full variable domain (outside the CDR3, taken from reference TRBV19 and TRBJ1-2): DGGITQSPKYLFRKEGQNVTLSCEQNLNHDAMYWYRQDPGQGLRLIYYSQIVNDFQKGDIAEGYSVSREKKESFPLTVTSAQKNPTAFYLCASGPEGGYTFGSGTRLTVV.

The V call is TRBV11-3, the J call TRBJ1-1, with D uncertain. Trimming cost V 11 bases and J 9 bases, with 16 bases left between them. Germline CDR1 is SGHNT and CDR2 is YENEEA. CDR3 size: 11 residues. The CDR3 nucleotides read TGTGCCGGACTTTCTATACCCCAAGCTTTCTTT. This sequence encodes CAGLSIPQAFF.

The J gene is TRBJ1-3, the V gene TRBV30; D not resolved. The CDR3 loop spans 13 amino acids. Deletions cut 7 bases from V and 0 bases from J, with 10 bases between. Germline V gene lookup returns CDR1 GTSNPN and CDR2 SVGIG (reference sequence). The CDR3 nucleotides read TGTGCCTTCCGCGGATTCTCTGGAAACACCATATATTTT. It is translated as CAFRGFSGNTIYF.

As DNA, the CDR3 is TGTGCCAGCAGCAACGGGGGCTCTGGAAACACCATATATTTT. Translation gives CASSNGGSGNTIYF. The chain uses TRBV4-2 and TRBJ1-3; D may be TRBD1 (5 bases). Germline assignment: CDR1 LGHNA and CDR2 YNFKEQ. V dropped 5 bases and J dropped 0 bases, with 8 bases sitting between them. This CDR3 has 14 residues.

The J gene is TRBJ2-1, the V gene TRBV4-1; D might be TRBD1 (5 bases). CDR3 length: 15 residues. CDR1 is MGHRA and CDR2 is YSYEKL in the germline V gene. Trimming took 0 bases from V and 2 from J, leaving 8 bases between them. The CDR3 protein is CASSQEGLAYNEQFF. Here the CDR3 DNA reads TGCGCCAGCAGCCAAGAGGGGCTAGCCTACAATGAGCAGTTCTTC.

The V call is TRBV28, the J call TRBJ1-5, with 7 bases that match TRBD1. V was clipped by 6 bases and J by 3 bases; unmatched bases: 8. This CDR3 has 15 amino acids. Per the germline V gene, CDR1 is MDHEN and CDR2 is SYDVKM. The CDR3 reads CASRRQGQINQPQHF. In nucleotides, the CDR3 is TGTGCCAGCAGGCGACAGGGACAGATCAATCAGCCCCAGCATTTT.

The chain has TRBV29-1 and TRBJ2-3; D possibly corresponds to TRBD2 (5 bases). In germline, CDR1 is SQVTM, CDR2 ANQGSEA. The CDR3 covers 12 residues. The germline V and J ends were trimmed by 4 bases and 7 bases, with 12 bases remaining between them. The CDR3 nucleotides read TGCAGCGTTGGATTCATCGGGAATACGCAGTATTTT. Protein sequence: CSVGFIGNTQYF.

This clone occurred a few times. The gene calls are TRBV27 and TRBJ2-3; TRBD1 agrees at 11 bases. Germline loops: CDR1 MNHEY, CDR2 SMNVEV (reference sequence). V shed 5 bases, J shed 4 bases, and the junction held 8 bases outside the gene matches. The CDR3 runs to 16 residues. The CDR3 region has the DNA TGTGCCAGCAGTCCCGGACAGGGGGCGCGTCCAGATACGCAGTATTTT. This translates into CASSPGQGARPDTQYF.

V is TRBV27 and J is TRBJ2-1, with 7 bases lining up with TRBD1. CDR1 is MNHEY, CDR2 SMNVEV, per germline (reference sequence). The V and J ends lost 6 bases and 8 bases, in that order; junction bases with no gene match: 13. CDR3 size: 15 residues. CDR3 in amino acids: CASSVVGQVADEQFF. The CDR3 bases are TGTGCCAGCAGCGTAGTAGGACAGGTTGCAGATGAGCAGTTCTTC.

This chain connects TRBV4-3 to TRBJ2-3, with D possibly TRBD1 on 5 matching bases. CDR3 length: 15 residues. The V end was cut by 3 bases, the J end by 4 bases, with 14 bases between. CDR1 and CDR2 from the germline V gene are LGHNA and YSLEER. CDR3 DNA sequence: TGCGCCAGCAGCCACGGTCTGGGGCGCCCAGATACGCAGTATTTT. It codes for CASSHGLGRPDTQYF.

The genes are TRBV5-1 and TRBJ2-3, with D possibly TRBD2 on 6 matching bases. CDR1 and CDR2 from the germline V gene are SGHRS and YFSETQ. This CDR3 spans 17 amino acids. V lost 0 bases and J 0 bases, leaving 14 bases between the germline ends. The CDR3 DNA is TGCGCCAGCAGCTTGGTCATTAGCGGCCGGAGCACAGATACGCAGTATTTT. Protein sequence: CASSLVISGRSTDTQYF.

This chain connects TRBV6-5 to TRBJ1-4; D uncertain. The CDR3 runs to 13 residues. V was cut by 6 bases and J by 1 base, with 6 bases left in between. The germline CDR1 and CDR2 sequences are MNHEY and SVGAGI. This CDR3 reads CASSKLTNEKLFF. DNA for the CDR3: TGTGCCAGCAGCAAATTAACTAATGAAAAACTGTTTTTT.

The chain is built from TRBV18 and TRBJ1-6; perhaps TRBD1 as D (5 bases). V was trimmed by 3 bases and J by 7 bases, leaving 10 bases between them. From germline, CDR1 is KGHSH and CDR2 LQKENI. This CDR3 is 14 amino acids long. CDR3 in amino acids: CASSPDQGNSPLHF. The CDR3 region has the DNA TGTGCCAGCTCACCGGATCAGGGAAATTCACCCCTCCACTTT.

CDR3 sequence (DNA): TGTGCCAGCAGCCAAGCGATTAGCGGGCTGCAAGAGACCCAGTACTTC. Its translation is CASSQAISGLQETQYF. This chain connects TRBV4-2 to TRBJ2-5; 7 bases line up with TRBD2. The germline gives CDR1 LGHNA, CDR2 YNFKEQ. CDR3 length: 16 residues. V shed 1 base, J shed 2 bases, and the junction held 7 bases outside the gene matches.

In nucleotides, the CDR3 is TGTGCCATCCGGACTAGCGACTACAATGAGCAGTTCTTC. Amino acids: CAIRTSDYNEQFF. V gene TRBV12-1 combines with J gene TRBJ2-1; the D call TRBD2 from the table was never checked on the DNA. TRBV12-1 is labeled a pseudogene. The CDR3 has 13 amino acids.

V is TRBV6-6 and J is TRBJ2-7; TRBD1 matches at 7 bases. Germline loops: CDR1 MNHNY, CDR2 SVGAGI (reference sequence). The J segment lost 7 bases and the V segment lost 5 bases, leaving 5 bases of the junction unmatched. The CDR3 runs to 12 residues. DNA of the CDR3: TGTGCCAGCAGTCGGGGACAGCTGGAGCAGTACTTC. As protein: CASSRGQLEQYF.

The chain combines TRBV11-2 with TRBJ2-5; 8 positions agree with TRBD1. J lost 4 bases, V lost 1 base, and 8 bases had no gene match. From germline, CDR1 is SGHAT and CDR2 FQNNGV. CDR3 length: 16 residues. In nucleotides, the CDR3 is TGTGCCAGCAGCTTAGGGTCCGCAGGGGGCGGAGAGACCCAGTACTTC. This encodes CASSLGSAGGGETQYF.

The J gene is TRBJ2-3, the V gene TRBV7-9; 7 bases are shared with TRBD1. V was clipped by 4 bases and J by 1 base; unmatched bases: 8. Per germline, CDR1 SEHNR and CDR2 FQNEAQ (reference sequence). This CDR3 is 16 amino acids long. CDR3 sequence reads: CASSYRQGTGTDTQYF. CDR3 DNA sequence: TGTGCCAGCAGCTATCGACAGGGAACGGGCACAGATACGCAGTATTTT.

J is TRBJ2-5 and V is TRBV4-2; TRBD2 matches at 8 bases. The germline gives CDR1 LGHNA, CDR2 YNFKEQ. The CDR3 consists of 14 residues. The V segment lost 5 bases and the J segment 7 bases; nucleotides outside the gene matches: 9. The CDR3 DNA sequence: TGTGCCAGCAGCAGTTTAAGCGGGAGAGGGACCCAGTACTTC. Amino acid sequence: CASSSLSGRGTQYF.

Only a few counts were recorded for this clone. This chain links TRBV19 with TRBJ1-2; a possible D gene is TRBD1 (5 bases). Germline CDR1 reads LNHDA; CDR2 reads SQIVND (reference sequence). Between the trimmed V and J ends, which lost 5 bases and 1 base, there was a span of 11 bases. The CDR3 length is 14 residues. The CDR3 loop is CASSVDSHNYGYTF. DNA for the CDR3: TGTGCCAGTAGTGTTGACAGCCATAACTATGGCTACACCTTC.

This rearrangement joins TRBV6-5 to TRBJ1-5; D gene ambiguous. Per the germline V gene, CDR1 is MNHEY and CDR2 is SVGAGI. The V and J ends lost 9 bases and 2 bases respectively, with 14 bases between them. The CDR3 has 14 amino acids. The CDR3 DNA sequence: TGTGCCAGTATATCTCTTGAGGGCAATCAGCCCCAGCATTTT. Translating gives CASISLEGNQPQHF.